This TCR beta chain came from a study of T cells after yellow fever vaccination. About this clonotype: No antigen is known for it.

Whole-study results and caveats: Post-booster repertoires again held most primary-vaccination clones (about 95% CD4, 75% to 90% CD8).

V lost 2 bases and J 1 base, leaving 17 bases between the germline ends. Germline-derived CDR1 and CDR2 are SGHTA and FQGTGA. CDR3 size: 17 residues. Template switching with 5'RACE generated the TCR cDNA and added a universal primer site and UMIs. TCRdb reprocessed the 5' RACE reads via MiXCR and lists one record per CDR3 protein. Of a few hundred thousand distinct CDR3 sequences listed, about 8.3% are singletons. The origin of this receptor is a man aged 18 to 30 who received the YFV17D yellow fever vaccine. Sequenced here: PBMCs, sampled about 41 days after the first yellow fever vaccination. The chain joins TRBV7-3 to TRBJ1-1, with TRBD1 as a possible D gene (5 bases). This CDR3 reads CASSLQGPGSPNTEAFF. In DNA, the CDR3 is TGTGCCAGCAGCTTACAGGGACCAGGTAGCCCGAACACTGAAGCTTTCTTT.